The 22 T cell receptor beta chains listed next were all sequenced from one sample in a study of cytomegalovirus exposure and HLA in healthy donors. The PCR contained 60 Vbeta and 13 Jbeta primers. Profiled with immunoSEQ multiplex PCR; TCRdb holds only in-frame clones, not every one. The table gives roughly 53,000 clones; the top ten clones make up approximately 2.1% of it. Sequencing was performed on PBMCs. Receptor source: a female donor in good health and CMV-seronegative.

The CDR3 DNA reads as TGTGCCAGCAGTGAAGGGACTTCCAATCAGCCCCAGCATTTT. Residues: CASSEGTSNQPQHF. V usage is TRBV6-1 and J usage is TRBJ1-5; unclear D gene. Germline CDR1 reads MNHNS; CDR2 reads SASEGT. The CDR3 length is 14 residues. V lost 1 base, J lost 3 bases, and 7 bases lay in between.

The chain's CDR3 is CAWSTSQDSGNTIYF. CDR3 bases: TGTGCCTGGAGTACGTCACAGGACTCTGGAAACACCATATATTTT. The rearrangement uses TRBV30 and TRBJ1-3; possibly TRBD1 for D (5 bases). The V gene's germline CDR1 is GTSNPN and CDR2 SVGIG (reference sequence). V shed 2 bases and J shed 0 bases, with 11 bases lying between them. The CDR3 is 15 residues long.

V usage is TRBV2 and J usage is TRBJ2-1, with D hard to call. CDR3 length equals 13 residues. The germline gives CDR1 SNHLY, CDR2 FYNNEI. V dropped 6 bases and J dropped 1 base, with 7 bases sitting between them. The DNA for the CDR3 is TGTGCCAGCAGGAGGATTTCCTACAATGAGCAGTTCTTC. Encoded protein: CASRRISYNEQFF.

V gene TRBV4-3 combines with J gene TRBJ2-7, with D maybe TRBD2 (6 bases). Trimming stripped 0 bases from V and 2 bases from J, with 14 bases between. CDR3 size: 16 residues. Germline V gene lookup returns CDR1 LGHNA and CDR2 YSLEER. CDR3 protein: CASSQDLDSGTYEQYF. CDR3 coding DNA: TGCGCCAGCAGCCAAGACTTAGATAGCGGAACCTACGAGCAGTACTTC.

V and J are TRBV4-1 and TRBJ1-3; TRBD1 might be the D (5 bases). Germline V gene lookup returns CDR1 MGHRA and CDR2 YSYEKL. The CDR3 extends over 15 amino acids. The V end was cut by 0 bases, the J end by 6 bases, with 12 bases between. CDR3 region: CASSQDLGLLNTIYF. The DNA of the CDR3 is TGCGCCAGCAGCCAAGATCTGGGACTTTTAAACACCATATATTTT.

The J gene is TRBJ2-1, the V gene TRBV9; 10 bases map to TRBD2. Germline V gene sequence: CDR1 SGDLS, CDR2 YYNGEE. CDR3 size: 15 residues. V was pared by 4 bases and J by 7 bases, with 8 bases of the junction left unmatched. In DNA, the CDR3 is TGTGCCAGCAGCCCACGGACTAGCGGTTTTAATGAGCAGTTCTTC. Translation: CASSPRTSGFNEQFF.

The genes are TRBV7-2 and TRBJ2-7, with D maybe TRBD2 (5 bases). The CDR3 contains 13 residues. Per germline, CDR1 SGHTA and CDR2 FQGNSA. V was pared by 7 bases and J by 3 bases, with 13 bases between. CDR3: CASTQAGGYEQYF. The CDR3 DNA reads TGTGCCAGCACCCAGGCCGGAGGCTACGAGCAGTACTTC.

The chain has TRBV18 and TRBJ1-1; D is uncertain. CDR3 size: 14 residues. V lost 2 bases to trimming and J lost 4 bases, with 11 bases between them. The germline V gene has CDR1 KGHSH and CDR2 LQKENI. CDR3 bases: TGTGCCAGCTCACCAGGAGTTGGGAGCACTGAAGCTTTCTTT. This translates into CASSPGVGSTEAFF.

This chain joins TRBV30 and TRBJ2-2; the D gene is possibly TRBD1 (6 bases). Germline V gene data show CDR1 as GTSNPN and CDR2 as SVGIG (reference sequence). The CDR3 has 13 residues. Trimming pared 8 bases from V and 3 bases from J, leaving 13 bases between. The CDR3 sequence is CAQQGSHTGELFF. CDR3 sequence (DNA): TGTGCCCAACAGGGAAGCCACACCGGGGAGCTGTTTTTT.

The chain couples TRBV7-9 to TRBJ2-6; the D is unclear. Trimming pared 5 bases from V and 2 bases from J, leaving 19 bases between. CDR3 length equals 18 residues. The germline V gene encodes CDR1 SEHNR and CDR2 FQNEAQ (reference sequence). DNA for the CDR3: TGTGCCAGCAGCCCCCAGTTCCCTCCCCTTACTGGGGCCAACGTCCTGACTTTC. The encoded protein is CASSPQFPPLTGANVLTF.

The chain has TRBV5-1 and TRBJ2-7; D possibly corresponds to TRBD2 (6 bases). CDR3 length: 14 residues. The germline gives CDR1 SGHRS, CDR2 YFSETQ. V was clipped by 2 bases and J by 2 bases, with 11 bases between them. In DNA, the CDR3 is TGCGCCAGCAGCTTAGGAGGGGATCCCTACGAGCAGTACTTC. This sequence encodes CASSLGGDPYEQYF. Complete variable domain (other parts from reference TRBV5-1 and TRBJ2-7): KAGVTQTPRYLIKTRGQQVTLSCSPISGHRSVSWYQQTPGQGLQFLFEYFSETQRNKGNFPGRFSGRQFSNSRSEMNVSTLELGDSALYLCASSLGGDPYEQYFGPGTRLTVT.

The J gene is TRBJ1-1, the V gene TRBV19; TRBD1 agrees at 12 bases. There are 14 residues in the CDR3. Germline V gives CDR1 LNHDA, CDR2 SQIVND (reference sequence). After removal of 10 bases from V and 1 base from J, the junction contained 4 bases not matched to a gene. The CDR3 region is CAKGDRGQNTEAFF. CDR3 DNA sequence: TGTGCCAAAGGGGACAGGGGGCAGAACACTGAAGCTTTCTTT.

The rearrangement uses TRBV5-6 and TRBJ1-1; 7 nucleotides match TRBD1. CDR3 length: 13 residues. The V and J ends lost 9 bases and 1 base, in that order; junction bases with no gene match: 6. Germline loops: CDR1 SGHDT, CDR2 YYEEEE. The CDR3, as DNA: TGTGCCACCCGACAGGGTGCGAACACTGAAGCTTTCTTT. This translates into CATRQGANTEAFF.

V gene TRBV27 combines with J gene TRBJ1-1, with 8 bases that match TRBD1. The trim removed 2 bases at V and 0 bases at J, leaving 2 bases unmatched. The length of the CDR3 is 15 residues. Germline V CDR1 and CDR2: MNHEY, SMNVEV (reference sequence). The CDR3 nucleotides are TGTGCCAGCAGTTTAAACAGGGGGATGAACACTGAAGCTTTCTTT. Amino acid sequence: CASSLNRGMNTEAFF.

This rearrangement joins TRBV19 to TRBJ1-5, with D possibly TRBD1 on 5 matching bases. The CDR3 is made up of 14 amino acids. CDR1 and CDR2 (germline): LNHDA, SQIVND (reference sequence). Trimming stripped 5 bases from V and 0 bases from J, with 8 bases between. The CDR3 loop reads CASSWGSSNQPQHF. CDR3 sequence (DNA): TGTGCCAGTAGTTGGGGCAGTAGCAATCAGCCCCAGCATTTT.

Remarks on this clone: The junction departs from the called germline gene at one end, perhaps through a read error. This chain uses TRBV7-9 with TRBJ2-1; possible D gene TRBD2, 6 bases. Looked up from germline, CDR1 is SEHNR and CDR2 is FQNEAQ (reference sequence). The CDR3 spans 15 residues. CDR3 loop: CASSSGERSDNEQFF. In DNA form, the CDR3 reads TGTGCCAGCAGCTCGGGGGAGCGCTCCGACAATGAGCAGTTCTTC.

The chain carries TRBV28 and TRBJ2-1; no reliable D call. V shed 7 bases and J shed 7 bases, with 20 bases lying between them. Germline V lookup: CDR1 MDHEN, CDR2 SYDVKM. The CDR3 has 15 residues. CDR3 residues: CASTPATAQLNEQFF. The CDR3 DNA reads as TGTGCCAGCACCCCGGCAACAGCCCAGTTGAATGAGCAGTTCTTC.

The chain links TRBV9 to TRBJ1-2; 11 bases are a match to TRBD1. Germline V CDR1 and CDR2: SGDLS, YYNGEE. The V and J ends lost 3 bases and 4 bases, in that order; junction bases with no gene match: 8. This CDR3 is 16 amino acids long. The CDR3: CASSGIGQGASYGYTF. In DNA, the CDR3 is TGTGCCAGCAGCGGGATCGGACAGGGGGCCAGCTATGGCTACACCTTC.

The V and J genes are TRBV5-1 and TRBJ2-5, with 8 bases matching TRBD2. The V and J ends lost 5 bases and 5 bases, in that order; junction bases with no gene match: 11. Germline CDR1 is SGHRS and CDR2 is YFSETQ. The CDR3 length is 15 residues. As DNA, the CDR3 is TGCGCCAGCAGTCTAAGCGGGAGTTGGGGGGAGACCCAGTACTTC. Encoded protein: CASSLSGSWGETQYF.

With respect to this clone: One junction end disagrees with the germline gene, perhaps due to a read error. The chain uses TRBV7-6 and TRBJ1-6; D gene uncertain. The CDR3 loop spans 14 amino acids. In germline, CDR1 is SGHVS, CDR2 FNYEAQ. As DNA, the CDR3 is TGTGCCAGCAGCCGGTCGGAGCATAATTCACCCCTCCCCTTT. It is translated as CASSRSEHNSPLPF.

This chain links TRBV19 with TRBJ1-3, with D tentatively TRBD1 (6 bases). Trimming left V 4 bases short and J 0 bases short, with 13 bases between. CDR3 length: 16 residues. Germline V gene lookup returns CDR1 LNHDA and CDR2 SQIVND (reference sequence). The CDR3 bases are TGTGCCAGTAGTAAACAGGGCCCCATCTCTGGAAACACCATATATTTT. Translated, it gives CASSKQGPISGNTIYF.

The CDR3 bases are TGTGCCAGCAGCTTAGGACTAAACAATGAGCAGTTCTTC. This gives the protein CASSLGLNNEQFF. The chain recombines TRBV11-3 with TRBJ2-1, with D perhaps TRBD2 (5 bases). This CDR3 contains 13 residues. The V gene lost 1 base and the J gene lost 5 bases, with 6 bases spanning the gap. The germline gives CDR1 SGHNT, CDR2 YENEEA. Full variable domain (outside the CDR3, taken from reference TRBV11-3 and TRBJ2-1): EAGVVQSPRYKIIEKKQPVAFWCNPISGHNTLYWYLQNLGQGPELLIRYENEEAVDDSQLPKDRFSAERLKGVDSTLKIQPAELGDSAVYLCASSLGLNNEQFFGPGTRLTVL.